This TCR beta chain was captured in a study of shared clonotypes between healthy human individuals. Whole-study results and caveats: The four-donor shared clonotypes exceeded non-shared clonotypes in generation probability, with non-shared ones scoring lower.

Sequencing was performed with immunoSEQ multiplex PCR; in TCRdb, only in-frame clones are kept and a portion is missing. The sample records over a million clones, approximately 80% being singletons. A word on this clone: As yet, its antigen is unknown.

Sequencing input: memory CD4+ T cells from PBMCs. Subset reported: CD45RA-negative fraction. The TCR comes from a man aged 18 to 29 in good health. Some clones in this sample may be carry-over from other donors' samples.

The CDR3 coding sequence is TGTGCCAGCAGTTCGGTCGGGGGACGGCCCAATGAGCAGTTCTTC. Translating gives CASSSVGGRPNEQFF. The rearrangement joins TRBV28 to TRBJ2-1; D perhaps matches TRBD2 (6 bases). The CDR3 runs 15 residues. Germline V lookup: CDR1 MDHEN, CDR2 SYDVKM. V was shortened by 4 bases and J by 6 bases, with 16 bases between the two germline ends.